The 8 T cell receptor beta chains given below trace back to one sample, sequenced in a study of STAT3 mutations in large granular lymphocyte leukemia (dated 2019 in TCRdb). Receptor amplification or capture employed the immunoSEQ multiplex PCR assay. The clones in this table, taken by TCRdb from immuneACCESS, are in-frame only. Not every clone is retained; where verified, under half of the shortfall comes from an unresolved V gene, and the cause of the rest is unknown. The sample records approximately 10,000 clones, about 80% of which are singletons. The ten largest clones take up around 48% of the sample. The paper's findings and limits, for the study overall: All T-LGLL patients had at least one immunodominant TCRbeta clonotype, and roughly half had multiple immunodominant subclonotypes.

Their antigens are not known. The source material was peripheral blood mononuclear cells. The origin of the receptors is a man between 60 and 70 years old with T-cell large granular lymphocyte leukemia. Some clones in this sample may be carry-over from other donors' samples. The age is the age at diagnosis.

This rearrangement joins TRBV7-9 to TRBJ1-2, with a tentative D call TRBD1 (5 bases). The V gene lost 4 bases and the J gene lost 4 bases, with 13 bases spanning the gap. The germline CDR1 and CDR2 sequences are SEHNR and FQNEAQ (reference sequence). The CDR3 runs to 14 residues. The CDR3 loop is CASSSTVGSYGYTF. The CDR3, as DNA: TGTGCCAGCAGCTCGACAGTAGGGTCCTATGGCTACACCTTC.

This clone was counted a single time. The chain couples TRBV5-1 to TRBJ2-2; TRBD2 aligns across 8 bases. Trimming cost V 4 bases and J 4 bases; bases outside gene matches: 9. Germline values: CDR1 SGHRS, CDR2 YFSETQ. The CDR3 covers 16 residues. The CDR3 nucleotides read TGCGCCAGCAGCCCCCGGGGGGGGCTCATCACCGGGGAGCTGTTTTTT. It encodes CASSPRGGLITGELFF. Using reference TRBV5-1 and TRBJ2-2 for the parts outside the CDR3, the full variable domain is KAGVTQTPRYLIKTRGQQVTLSCSPISGHRSVSWYQQTPGQGLQFLFEYFSETQRNKGNFPGRFSGRQFSNSRSEMNVSTLELGDSALYLCASSPRGGLITGELFFGEGSRLTVL.

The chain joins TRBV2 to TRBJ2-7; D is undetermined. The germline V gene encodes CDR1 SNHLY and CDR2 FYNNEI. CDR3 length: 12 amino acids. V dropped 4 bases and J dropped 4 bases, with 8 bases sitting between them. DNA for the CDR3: TGTGCCAGCAGTGGCAGTGGGTACGAGCAGTACTTC. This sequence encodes CASSGSGYEQYF.

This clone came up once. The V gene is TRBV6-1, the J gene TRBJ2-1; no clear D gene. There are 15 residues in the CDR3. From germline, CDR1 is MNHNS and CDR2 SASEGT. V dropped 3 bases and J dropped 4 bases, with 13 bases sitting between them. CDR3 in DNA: TGTGCCAGCAGTGATAGGCCAACGACATACAATGAGCAGTTCTTC. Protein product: CASSDRPTTYNEQFF.

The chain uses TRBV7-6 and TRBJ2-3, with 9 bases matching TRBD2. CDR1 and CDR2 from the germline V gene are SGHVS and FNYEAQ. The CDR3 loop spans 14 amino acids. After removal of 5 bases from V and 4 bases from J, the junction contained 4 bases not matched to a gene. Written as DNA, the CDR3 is TGTGCCAGCAGCCGTAGCGGGAGCCCAGATACGCAGTATTTT. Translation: CASSRSGSPDTQYF.

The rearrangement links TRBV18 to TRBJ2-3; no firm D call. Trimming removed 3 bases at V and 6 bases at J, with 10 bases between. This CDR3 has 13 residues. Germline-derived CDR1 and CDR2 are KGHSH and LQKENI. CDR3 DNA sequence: TGTGCCAGCTCACCTCCGACTCGGGATACGCAGTATTTT. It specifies CASSPPTRDTQYF.

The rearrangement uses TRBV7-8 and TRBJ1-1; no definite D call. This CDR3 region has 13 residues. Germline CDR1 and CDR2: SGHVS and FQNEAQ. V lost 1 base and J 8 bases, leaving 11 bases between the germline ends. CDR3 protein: CASSLVSHLEAFF. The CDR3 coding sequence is TGTGCCAGCAGCTTAGTATCACACCTAGAAGCTTTCTTT.

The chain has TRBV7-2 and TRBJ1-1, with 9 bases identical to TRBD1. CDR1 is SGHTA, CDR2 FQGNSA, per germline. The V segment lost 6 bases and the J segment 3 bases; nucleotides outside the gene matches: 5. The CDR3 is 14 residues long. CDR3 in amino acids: CASRKQGAYTEAFF. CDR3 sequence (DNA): TGTGCCAGCAGGAAACAGGGGGCTTACACTGAAGCTTTCTTT.